This TCR beta chain was documented in a study of T cells in Graves' hyperthyroidism and ophthalmopathy. Study outcomes and limitations: Researchers report that a 13 V-J model separated ophthalmopathy from stable hyperthyroidism. Blood held most thyroid clonotypes expanded above 0.001 frequency.

Uncontrolled infections, other autoimmune diseases, pregnancy or lactation led to exclusion of patients. Thyroid ultrasound, orbital computed tomography, clinical symptoms, and serum thyroxine and TRAb underpinned diagnoses. This clonotype occurred many times. Its antigen is unidentified. Germline V lookup: CDR1 SGHVS, CDR2 FQNEAQ. The CDR3 is made up of 16 amino acids. V lost 1 base, J lost 5 bases, and 7 bases stayed unmatched. TCR beta CDR3 region amplification was performed from RNA transcripts. Carried out on the TCR CDR3, a first-round RT-PCR used the HTBI primer set. TCRdb ran MiXCR on the multiplex PCR reads and lists one entry per CDR3 protein. The repertoire holds hundreds of thousands of distinct CDR3 sequences, with approximately 14% as singletons.

The sequence was collected from a woman aged 40 to 49 with Graves' ophthalmopathy. This chain links TRBV7-8 with TRBJ2-2, with TRBD2 matching 7 bases. Sequenced input: blood. The CDR3 here is CASSLDPSGATGELFF. The CDR3 nucleotides are TGTGCCAGCAGCTTAGACCCTAGCGGTGCTACCGGGGAGCTGTTTTTT.